This T cell receptor beta chain was captured in a study of blood T cell repertoires in COVID-19. With 5 bases clipped from V and 3 bases from J, the junction kept 4 bases outside the gene matches. The CDR3 has 14 residues. CDR1 and CDR2 from the germline V gene are SGHTA and FQGTGA. Turning to this clone: Additional DNA sequences in this sample encode the identical CDR3.

The repertoire was sequenced with immunoSEQ multiplex PCR; TCRdb's copy has only in-frame clones and lacks some. The data show a few hundred thousand clones, 85% to 90% seen once. The V gene is TRBV7-3, the J gene TRBJ2-3; 8 bases map to TRBD1. Sequencing input: PBMCs or T cells enriched from blood (not recorded which). This receptor was taken from a man aged 35 to 55 who had recovered from COVID-19. CDR3 DNA sequence: TGTGCCAGCAGCCTAGGACAGGGAACAGATACGCAGTATTTT. Protein sequence: CASSLGQGTDTQYF. Based on the CDR3 plus reference TRBV7-3 and TRBJ2-3, the full variable domain is GAGVSQTPSNKVTEKGKYVELRCDPISGHTALYWYRQSLGQGPEFLIYFQGTGAADDSGLPNDRFFAVRPEGSVSTLKIQRTERGDSAVYLCASSLGQGTDTQYFGPGTRLTVL.